This T cell receptor (beta chain) came from a study of CXCR3-negative and CXCR3-positive naive CD8 T cells. Via 5' RACE with UMI labels, TRB cDNA libraries were prepared. TCRdb reanalyzed the 5' RACE reads and collapses them to one entry per CDR3 protein, without DNA. This listing includes tens of thousands of distinct CDR3 sequences. About this clonotype itself: Its antigen is still unknown.

Study observations and caveats: For CXCR3-positive naive cells, TRB CDR3s were more hydrophobic than those of CXCR3-negative naive cells. Both naive subsets had comparably high diversity; memory CD8+ cells much lower.

Among CD8+ T cells, naive ones were CD45RO-CCR7+CD27+CD95-. This CDR3 is built from 18 residues. Germline-derived CDR1 and CDR2 are SGHDT and YYEEEE. The sample was naive CXCR3+ CD8+ T cells from blood. Subset of the sample: CD45RO-CCR7+CD27+CD95- naive CD8+ T cells expressing CXCR3 (TNR3+). J is TRBJ1-2 and V is TRBV5-6; TCRdb's D call of TRBD1 is untestable without DNA. This TCR was sampled from a human donor in good health. Some clones in this sample may be carry-over from other donors' samples. The CDR3 sequence: CASSLGDDRHGTIHGYTF.